This paragraph reports one T cell receptor (beta chain). Its antigen is unknown. The sample is drawn from a study of cytomegalovirus exposure and HLA in healthy donors. Researchers ran the PCR with 60 Vbeta and 13 Jbeta primers. The assay was immunoSEQ multiplex PCR, and TCRdb's table has in-frame clones only and misses some. The sample includes 150,000 to 190,000 clones, approximately 84% of them seen just once. Germline assignment: CDR1 GTSNPN and CDR2 SVGIG (reference sequence). This CDR3 has 16 residues. V shed 3 bases and J shed 5 bases, with 22 bases lying between them. General study results and limits: Presence/absence analyses assumed roughly uniform sequencing depth across donors, which may not hold.

This clonotype was sampled from a young woman in good health and CMV-seronegative. The sample consisted of PBMCs. This chain connects TRBV30 to TRBJ2-5; TRBD2 might be the D (6 bases). The DNA for the CDR3 is TGTGCCTGGAGAAAGACCGGGCATCCCCGGGGGGAGACCCAGTACTTC. Its translation: CAWRKTGHPRGETQYF.